This T cell receptor beta chain stems from a study of cytomegalovirus exposure and HLA in healthy donors. General study points: Later analysis identified a missense DCLRE1C variant that was linked to TCR beta V- and J-gene trimming. The study assumed roughly uniform donor sequencing depth for presence/absence analyses.

CDR1 is SGHTA and CDR2 is FQGNSA in the germline V gene. The V and J ends lost 2 bases and 2 bases respectively, with 10 bases between them. This CDR3 has 14 amino acids. Donors had nominal health at sampling but likely had unrecorded immune exposures. As to this clone: Its antigen is not known.

The PCR ran on 60 Vbeta and 13 Jbeta primers. The method was immunoSEQ multiplex PCR; TCRdb's version includes in-frame clones alone and lacks a portion of them. Here the sample spans around 170,000 clones, over 75% being singletons. This rearrangement joins TRBV7-2 to TRBJ2-7, with unresolved D. This clonotype originated in a man aged 45-65 years in good health and CMV-seronegative. Sequenced material: PBMCs. The CDR3 protein is CASSLRLGPYEQYF. CDR3 bases: TGTGCCAGCAGCTTACGGCTAGGCCCCTACGAGCAGTACTTC.